The 28 T cell receptor beta chains listed next were all sequenced from one sample in a study of Ad26.COV2.S vaccination and SARS-CoV-2 variants. TCRdb's copy holds only in-frame clones and misses some; the assay was immunoSEQ multiplex PCR. This table has about 350,000 clones, around nine tenths appearing once. As for treatment: some 19 received Ad26.COV2.S at low or high dose, single or two shots; roughly five received placebo; per-sample allocation not given. Sampling happened 63 days after the first vaccine or placebo injection. Here the sequenced sample was peripheral blood, taken in a trial of Ad26.COV2.S vaccine versus placebo. These TCRs come from a person between 18 and 59 years old who received the Ad26.COV2.S COVID-19 vaccine or a placebo.

V gene TRBV7-9 combines with J gene TRBJ2-7; 9 nucleotides line up with TRBD1. Germline CDR1 SEHNR, CDR2 FQNEAQ (reference sequence). Losses at the gene ends were 5 bases for V and 3 bases for J; bases not matched to a gene: 11. The CDR3 contains 16 residues. This CDR3 is CASSHEPGQGSYEQYF. DNA of the CDR3: TGTGCCAGCAGCCACGAGCCGGGACAGGGAAGCTACGAGCAGTACTTC.

The CDR3 loop reads CSASQGFEQYF. The CDR3 region has the DNA TGCAGTGCTTCTCAGGGCTTCGAGCAGTACTTC. The V call is TRBV20-1, the J call TRBJ2-7, with a tentative D call TRBD1 (5 bases). V gave up 5 bases and J gave up 6 bases, with 11 bases separating them. The CDR3 loop spans 11 amino acids. CDR1 DFQATT and CDR2 SNEGSKA come from the germline V gene (reference sequence).

The chain joins TRBV24-1 to TRBJ1-5, with TRBD1 matching 9 bases. Germline V CDR1 and CDR2: KGHDR, SFDVKD. The CDR3 spans 16 residues. With V trimmed by 4 bases and J by 3 bases, 6 bases remained unmatched. The CDR3 DNA sequence: TGTGCCACCAGTGAACCCGGGACAGGGTTCAATCAGCCCCAGCATTTT. It is translated as CATSEPGTGFNQPQHF.

This chain's CDR3 is CASSLRWKLRSEKNTEAFF. In nucleotides, the CDR3 is TGTGCCAGCAGCCTCCGGTGGAAACTGCGATCAGAGAAGAACACTGAAGCTTTCTTT. This rearrangement joins TRBV7-2 to TRBJ1-1, with D unclear. Germline lookup yields CDR1 SGHTA and CDR2 FQGNSA. Trimming stripped 5 bases from V and 1 base from J, with 26 bases between. The CDR3 extends over 19 amino acids.

The chain employs TRBV11-2 and TRBJ1-6; TRBD1 matches at 12 bases. The V segment lost 3 bases and the J segment 11 bases; nucleotides outside the gene matches: 8. Germline V gene data show CDR1 as SGHAT and CDR2 as FQNNGV. The CDR3 has 16 amino acids. This CDR3 reads CASSFPPGQGAPPLHF. The CDR3 DNA is TGTGCCAGCAGCTTCCCTCCGGGACAGGGGGCTCCACCCCTCCACTTT.

J is TRBJ2-1 and V is TRBV2, with 11 bases fitting TRBD2. Trimming took 8 bases from V and 6 from J; bases not matched to a gene: 6. CDR3 length: 14 residues. In germline, CDR1 is SNHLY, CDR2 FYNNEI. The CDR3 sequence: CASQGLAEINEQFF. For the CDR3, the DNA is TGTGCCAGCCAGGGACTAGCGGAGATCAATGAGCAGTTCTTC.

The gene calls are TRBV27 and TRBJ1-1, with D possibly matching TRBD1 (6 bases). V was pared by 6 bases and J by 3 bases, with 14 bases between. The germline gives CDR1 MNHEY, CDR2 SMNVEV (reference sequence). The CDR3 is 14 residues long. CDR3 sequence reads: CASSMQGFHTEAFF. DNA for the CDR3: TGTGCCAGCAGCATGCAGGGGTTCCACACTGAAGCTTTCTTT.

The chain carries TRBV28 and TRBJ1-2; maybe TRBD1 (5 bases). V was shortened by 3 bases and J by 8 bases, with 13 bases between the two germline ends. The CDR3 has 13 amino acids. Germline lookup yields CDR1 MDHEN and CDR2 SYDVKM. CDR3 in amino acids: CASSFSRGGGYTF. CDR3 nucleotides: TGTGCCAGCAGTTTTTCGAGGGGAGGCGGCTACACCTTC.

The chain has TRBV24-1 and TRBJ2-1, with D perhaps matching TRBD2 (5 bases). V was pared by 1 base and J by 6 bases, with 6 bases between. The CDR3 contains 13 residues. Germline loops: CDR1 KGHDR, CDR2 SFDVKD. The CDR3 DNA sequence: TGTGCCACCAGTGATTTCGGGGTCAATGAGCAGTTCTTC. Protein: CATSDFGVNEQFF.

The chain links TRBV2 to TRBJ2-6; D is perhaps TRBD2 (6 bases). Trimming cost V 7 bases and J 0 bases, with 19 bases left between them. Looked up from germline, CDR1 is SNHLY and CDR2 is FYNNEI. The CDR3 runs to 18 residues. DNA of the CDR3: TGTGCCAGCACTCCTCTTGGTCTGGGGGGCTCTGGGGCCAACGTCCTGACTTTC. This encodes CASTPLGLGGSGANVLTF.

The V gene is TRBV18, the J gene TRBJ1-1; TRBD1 might be the D (5 bases). V was clipped by 2 bases and J by 1 base, with 14 bases between them. The V gene's germline CDR1 is KGHSH and CDR2 LQKENI. The CDR3 totals 16 residues. The CDR3 DNA reads as TGTGCCAGCTCACCAAGGGGTGCTGGAACGAACACTGAAGCTTTCTTT. Translated: CASSPRGAGTNTEAFF.

The genes are TRBV19 and TRBJ1-2; D is unclear. The germline V and J ends were trimmed by 6 bases and 6 bases, with 11 bases remaining between them. CDR3 length: 12 amino acids. Germline V CDR1 and CDR2: LNHDA, SQIVND (reference sequence). The CDR3 coding sequence is TGTGCCAGTAGATATGGTCTGGATGGCTACACCTTC. It encodes CASRYGLDGYTF.

This chain links TRBV19 with TRBJ1-5; D uncertain. This CDR3 has 13 residues. Trimming took 8 bases from V and 4 from J, leaving 12 bases between them. Germline CDR1 is LNHDA and CDR2 is SQIVND (reference sequence). The chain's CDR3 is CASASGGNQPQHF. The CDR3 DNA reads TGTGCCAGTGCCTCCGGAGGAAATCAGCCCCAGCATTTT. The entire variable domain, with the rest obtained from reference TRBV19 and TRBJ1-5, is as follows: DGGITQSPKYLFRKEGQNVTLSCEQNLNHDAMYWYRQDPGQGLRLIYYSQIVNDFQKGDIAEGYSVSREKKESFPLTVTSAQKNPTAFYLCASASGGNQPQHFGDGTRLSIL.

CDR3 bases: TGTGCCTGGGGTGAAGGGGTGCAGCGTGTGGAGCAGTTCTTC. As protein: CAWGEGVQRVEQFF. V usage is TRBV30 and J usage is TRBJ2-1; D is perhaps TRBD1 (5 bases). Germline lookup yields CDR1 GTSNPN and CDR2 SVGIG (reference sequence). Trimming took off 5 bases at V and 10 bases at J, with 21 bases between the two ends. CDR3 length equals 14 residues.

The chain uses TRBV19 and TRBJ1-1; tentatively, D is TRBD1 (5 bases). V was pared by 8 bases and J by 1 base, with 17 bases between. The CDR3 is made up of 15 amino acids. The germline V gene has CDR1 LNHDA and CDR2 SQIVND (reference sequence). The CDR3 nucleotides are TGTGCCAGTTACCCCGGGGGGGTTGCGAACACTGAAGCTTTCTTT. Translation gives CASYPGGVANTEAFF.

This chain uses TRBV6-5 with TRBJ2-7, with D maybe TRBD2 (6 bases). The germline V and J ends were trimmed by 0 bases and 2 bases, with 14 bases remaining between them. Germline assignment: CDR1 MNHEY and CDR2 SVGAGI. The CDR3 is 16 amino acids. CDR3: CASSYSRSGGTYEQYF. The CDR3 DNA sequence: TGTGCCAGCAGTTACTCGAGGTCTGGAGGGACCTACGAGCAGTACTTC.

The chain uses TRBV30 and TRBJ2-7; 8 nucleotides match TRBD2. Germline lookup yields CDR1 GTSNPN and CDR2 SVGIG (reference sequence). The CDR3 is made up of 16 amino acids. With V trimmed by 1 base and J by 3 bases, 11 bases remained unmatched. The CDR3 DNA reads TGTGCCTGGAGTGGGCTAGCGGGCCGACCAAACTACGAGCAGTACTTC. Its protein is CAWSGLAGRPNYEQYF.

The chain uses TRBV6-1 and TRBJ1-3; possible D gene TRBD1, 5 bases. The V gene's germline CDR1 is MNHNS and CDR2 SASEGT. V shed 5 bases and J shed 0 bases, with 11 bases lying between them. This CDR3 has 15 amino acids. CDR3 protein: CASSSTAISGNTIYF. The DNA for the CDR3 is TGTGCCAGCAGTTCGACAGCGATCTCTGGAAACACCATATATTTT.

The genes are TRBV2 and TRBJ2-1; D possibly corresponds to TRBD2 (5 bases). Germline CDR1 reads SNHLY; CDR2 reads FYNNEI. V was pared by 6 bases and J by 8 bases, with 17 bases between. The CDR3 consists of 14 residues. The CDR3, as DNA: TGTGCCAGCAGGGGAGCCCTCCCCGGGGATGAGCAGTTCTTC. This gives the protein CASRGALPGDEQFF. The full variable domain, its missing parts supplied by reference TRBV2 and TRBJ2-1, is EPEVTQTPSHQVTQMGQEVILRCVPISNHLYFYWYRQILGQKVEFLVSFYNNEISEKSEIFDDQFSVERPDGSNFTLKIRSTKLEDSAMYFCASRGALPGDEQFFGPGTRLTVL.

The V gene is TRBV4-1, the J gene TRBJ1-4, with 7 bases identical to TRBD1. The germline CDR1 and CDR2 sequences are MGHRA and YSYEKL. The junction had 8 bases not matched to a gene; V was cut back by 0 bases and J by 7 bases. The CDR3 totals 16 residues. The CDR3 is CASSQDRARGIEKLFF. In nucleotides, the CDR3 is TGCGCCAGCAGCCAAGATAGGGCCAGGGGGATTGAAAAACTGTTTTTT.

Remarks on this clone: This sample includes further DNA sequences coding for the same CDR3. This chain links TRBV4-2 with TRBJ2-5; TRBD1 aligns across 9 bases. V trimming: 0 bases; J trimming: 4 bases; junction bases outside the gene matches: 3. The CDR3 extends over 15 amino acids. Germline values: CDR1 LGHNA, CDR2 YNFKEQ. Here the CDR3 DNA reads TGTGCCAGCAGCCAAGAGGCGGGACAGGGAGAGACCCAGTACTTC. Protein sequence: CASSQEAGQGETQYF.

This chain connects TRBV7-5 to TRBJ2-2. TRBV7-5 is a pseudogene segment. The CDR3 consists of 15 residues. The chain's CDR3 is CARSLAARNTGELFF. The CDR3 DNA is TGTGCCAGAAGCTTAGCGGCCCGGAACACCGGGGAGCTGTTTTTT.

The chain recombines TRBV28 with TRBJ2-5; TRBD1 might be the D (6 bases). Trimming left V 2 bases short and J 3 bases short, with 7 bases between. The CDR3 covers 13 residues. Germline lookup yields CDR1 MDHEN and CDR2 SYDVKM. DNA for the CDR3: TGTGCCAGCAGTTTAGGACAGAAAGAGACCCAGTACTTC. Translated, it gives CASSLGQKETQYF.

A remark on this clone: The sample holds other DNA sequences that translate to the same CDR3. The genes are TRBV24-1 and TRBJ2-1; D is unclear. Germline CDR1 reads KGHDR; CDR2 reads SFDVKD. V lost 2 bases and J lost 4, with 5 bases in between. This CDR3 is built from 13 residues. CDR3 in amino acids: CATSDSGYNEQFF. CDR3 in DNA: TGTGCCACCAGTGATTCCGGATACAATGAGCAGTTCTTC.

This clone was seen once. The rearrangement uses TRBV19 and TRBJ2-5; no clear D. The germline gives CDR1 LNHDA, CDR2 SQIVND (reference sequence). The CDR3 covers 13 residues. The V gene lost 4 bases and the J gene lost 5 bases, with 11 bases spanning the gap. The CDR3 protein is CASSTRPRETQYF. Written as DNA, the CDR3 is TGTGCCAGTAGTACCCGGCCTAGGGAGACCCAGTACTTC.

The genes are TRBV4-3 and TRBJ1-1; 7 positions match TRBD1. The CDR3 runs to 17 residues. The germline V gene has CDR1 LGHNA and CDR2 YSLEER. The V and J ends lost 6 bases and 0 bases, in that order; junction bases with no gene match: 13. The chain's CDR3 is CASSPSRQGVMNTEAFF. The CDR3 nucleotides read TGCGCCAGCAGTCCAAGTCGCCAGGGGGTCATGAACACTGAAGCTTTCTTT.

The rearrangement uses TRBV4-3 and TRBJ1-3; 7 bases fit TRBD1. The ends lost 2 bases at V and 3 bases at J; junction bases unmatched: 4. This CDR3 comprises 15 residues. Germline lookup yields CDR1 LGHNA and CDR2 YSLEER. In DNA form, the CDR3 reads TGCGCCAGCAGCCAAAACCAGGGGGTTGGAAACACCATATATTTT. It encodes CASSQNQGVGNTIYF.

V usage is TRBV7-2 and J usage is TRBJ1-6; no clear D gene. Germline values: CDR1 SGHTA, CDR2 FQGNSA. The CDR3 spans 15 residues. V was pared by 1 base and J by 4 bases, with 8 bases between. CDR3 in amino acids: CASSLDRVYNSPLHF. The CDR3 region has the DNA TGTGCCAGCAGCTTAGATCGGGTTTATAATTCACCCCTCCACTTT.